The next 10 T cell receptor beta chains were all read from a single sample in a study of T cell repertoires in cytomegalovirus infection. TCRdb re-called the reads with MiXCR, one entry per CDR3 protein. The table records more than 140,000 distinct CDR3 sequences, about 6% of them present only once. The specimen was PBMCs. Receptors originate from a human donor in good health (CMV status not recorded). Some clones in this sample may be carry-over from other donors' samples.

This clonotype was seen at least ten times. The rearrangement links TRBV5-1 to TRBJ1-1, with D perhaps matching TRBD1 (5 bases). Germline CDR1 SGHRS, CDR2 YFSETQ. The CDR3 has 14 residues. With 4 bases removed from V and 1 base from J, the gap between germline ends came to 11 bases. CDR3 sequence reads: CASSRTPENTEAFF. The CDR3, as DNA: TGCGCCAGCAGCAGGACACCGGAGAACACTGAAGCTTTCTTT.

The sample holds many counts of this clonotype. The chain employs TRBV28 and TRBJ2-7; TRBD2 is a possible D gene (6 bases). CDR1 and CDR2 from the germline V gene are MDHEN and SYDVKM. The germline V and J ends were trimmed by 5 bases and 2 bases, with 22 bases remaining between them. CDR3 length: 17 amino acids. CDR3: CASSPFRMRGVTYEQYF. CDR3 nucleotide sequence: TGTGCCAGCAGTCCGTTCCGTATGCGCGGGGTAACCTACGAGCAGTACTTC.

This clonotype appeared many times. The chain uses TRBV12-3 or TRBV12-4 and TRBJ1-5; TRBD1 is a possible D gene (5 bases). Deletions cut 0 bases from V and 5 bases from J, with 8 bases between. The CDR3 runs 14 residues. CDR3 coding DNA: TGTGCCAGCAGTTTAGCAGGGGCGGATCAGCCCCAGCATTTT. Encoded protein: CASSLAGADQPQHF.

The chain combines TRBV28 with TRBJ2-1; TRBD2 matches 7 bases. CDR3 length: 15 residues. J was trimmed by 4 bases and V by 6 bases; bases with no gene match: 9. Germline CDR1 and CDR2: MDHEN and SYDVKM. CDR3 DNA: TGTGCCAGCAGCCAGAGCGGGGACGTTTACAATGAGCAGTTCTTC. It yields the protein CASSQSGDVYNEQFF.

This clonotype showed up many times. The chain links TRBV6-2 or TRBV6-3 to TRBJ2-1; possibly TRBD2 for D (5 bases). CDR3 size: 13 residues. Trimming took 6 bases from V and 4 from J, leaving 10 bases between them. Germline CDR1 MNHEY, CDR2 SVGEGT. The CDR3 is CASSEEEYNEQFF. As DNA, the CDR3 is TGTGCCAGCAGCGAGGAGGAATACAATGAGCAGTTCTTC.

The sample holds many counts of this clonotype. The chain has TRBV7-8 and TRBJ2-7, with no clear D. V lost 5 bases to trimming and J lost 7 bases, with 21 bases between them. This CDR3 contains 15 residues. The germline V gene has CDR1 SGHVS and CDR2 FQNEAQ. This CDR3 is CASSPHETFSREQYF. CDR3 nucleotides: TGTGCCAGCAGCCCCCATGAGACCTTTTCGAGGGAGCAGTACTTC.

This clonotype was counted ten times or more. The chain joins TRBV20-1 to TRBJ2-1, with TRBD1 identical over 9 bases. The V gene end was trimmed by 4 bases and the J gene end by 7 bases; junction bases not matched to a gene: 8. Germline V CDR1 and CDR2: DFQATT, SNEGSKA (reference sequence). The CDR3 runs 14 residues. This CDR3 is CSAISGTGTNEQFF. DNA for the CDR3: TGCAGTGCTATTTCCGGGACAGGGACAAATGAGCAGTTCTTC.

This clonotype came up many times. CDR3 nucleotides: TGCGCCAGCAGCCAAGATACCGGGACGCTAGTCGATAATTCACCCCTCCACTTT. Its protein is CASSQDTGTLVDNSPLHF. The chain carries TRBV4-3 and TRBJ1-6; a possible D gene is TRBD1 (5 bases). V lost 0 bases and J 5 bases, leaving 17 bases between the germline ends. Germline V CDR1 and CDR2: LGHNA, YSLEER. The CDR3 has 18 amino acids.

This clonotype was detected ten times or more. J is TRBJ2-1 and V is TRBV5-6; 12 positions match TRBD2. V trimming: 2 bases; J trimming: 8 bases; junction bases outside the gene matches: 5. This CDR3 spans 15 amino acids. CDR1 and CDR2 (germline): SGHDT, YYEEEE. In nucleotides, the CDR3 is TGTGCCAGCAGCTTTACGGGACTAGCGGGCGATGAGCAGTTCTTC. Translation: CASSFTGLAGDEQFF.

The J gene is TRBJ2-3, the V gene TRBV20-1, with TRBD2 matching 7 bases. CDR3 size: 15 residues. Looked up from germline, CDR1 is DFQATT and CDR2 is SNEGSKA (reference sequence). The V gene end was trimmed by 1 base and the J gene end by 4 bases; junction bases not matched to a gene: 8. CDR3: CSARGGRGSPDTQYF. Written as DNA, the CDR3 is TGCAGTGCTAGAGGTGGGCGGGGGAGCCCAGATACGCAGTATTTT.